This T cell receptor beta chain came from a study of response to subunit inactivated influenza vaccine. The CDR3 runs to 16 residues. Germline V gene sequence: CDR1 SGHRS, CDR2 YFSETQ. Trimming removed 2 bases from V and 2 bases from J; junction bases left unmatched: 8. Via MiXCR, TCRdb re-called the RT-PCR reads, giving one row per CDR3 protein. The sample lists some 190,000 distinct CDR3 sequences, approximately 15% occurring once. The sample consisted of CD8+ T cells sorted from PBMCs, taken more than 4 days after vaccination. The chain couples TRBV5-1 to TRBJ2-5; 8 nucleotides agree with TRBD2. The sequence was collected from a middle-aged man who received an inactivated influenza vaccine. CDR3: CASSFITGGFQETQYF. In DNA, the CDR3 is TGCGCCAGCAGCTTCATAACGGGGGGGTTTCAAGAGACCCAGTACTTC.